Listed here are 6 T cell receptor beta chains from one sample, sequenced in a study of CXCR3-negative and CXCR3-positive naive CD8 T cells. Study-wide points: CXCR3-negative naive cells had less hydrophobic TRB CDR3s than did CXCR3-positive naive cells.

UMI labels and 5' RACE were used to prepare the TRB cDNA libraries. TCRdb derives one entry per CDR3 protein from the 5' RACE reads, leaving out DNA. The repertoire table contains about 130,000 distinct CDR3 sequences. These TCRs' antigens remain unknown. Sequencing was done on a sample of naive CXCR3+ CD8+ T cells from blood. Subset noted: CD45RO-CCR7+CD27+CD95- naive CD8+ T cells expressing CXCR3 (TNR3+). These receptor sequences come from a human donor in good health. Some clones in this sample may be carry-over from other donors' samples.

The V gene is TRBV13, the J gene TRBJ2-2; TCRdb's assignment of TRBD1 cannot be checked, as there is no DNA. The CDR3 runs to 15 residues. Per the germline V gene, CDR1 is PRHDT and CDR2 is FYEKMQ (reference sequence). The CDR3 here is CASSFSTGATGELFF.

The CDR3 is CASTQDVRGETQYF. The genes are TRBV9 and TRBJ2-5; TCRdb names TRBD1, which stays unverified in the absence of DNA. From germline, CDR1 is SGDLS and CDR2 YYNGEE. This CDR3 has 14 amino acids. The entire variable domain, with the rest obtained from reference TRBV9 and TRBJ2-5, is as follows: DSGVTQTPKHLITATGQRVTLRCSPRSGDLSVYWYQQSLDQGLQFLIQYYNGEERAKGNILERFSAQQFPDLHSELNLSSLELGDSALYFCASTQDVRGETQYFGPGTRLLVL.

The V gene is TRBV29-1, the J gene TRBJ2-1; TCRdb calls TRBD2, which cannot be checked without DNA. CDR1 is SQVTM, CDR2 ANQGSEA, per germline. The length of the CDR3 is 11 residues. CDR3 amino acids: CSALTSGEQFF.

The chain joins TRBV21-1 to TRBJ2-1; no DNA is available, so the TRBD1 call from TCRdb remains unchecked. TRBV21-1 is tagged as a pseudogene. The CDR3 is made up of 15 amino acids. The CDR3 spells CASSTRDRGFNEQFF.

V and J are TRBV19 and TRBJ2-3; no DNA is available, so the TRBD1 call from TCRdb remains unchecked. The CDR3 spans 14 residues. The germline CDR1 and CDR2 sequences are LNHDA and SQIVND (reference sequence). The CDR3 sequence: CASSIGQGRDTQYF.

The chain has TRBV27 and TRBJ1-1; the TCRdb D gene call, TRBD1, has no DNA to confirm it. Looked up from germline, CDR1 is MNHEY and CDR2 is SMNVEV (reference sequence). The CDR3 has 16 residues. CDR3 residues: CASRHQRGASFPEAFF.